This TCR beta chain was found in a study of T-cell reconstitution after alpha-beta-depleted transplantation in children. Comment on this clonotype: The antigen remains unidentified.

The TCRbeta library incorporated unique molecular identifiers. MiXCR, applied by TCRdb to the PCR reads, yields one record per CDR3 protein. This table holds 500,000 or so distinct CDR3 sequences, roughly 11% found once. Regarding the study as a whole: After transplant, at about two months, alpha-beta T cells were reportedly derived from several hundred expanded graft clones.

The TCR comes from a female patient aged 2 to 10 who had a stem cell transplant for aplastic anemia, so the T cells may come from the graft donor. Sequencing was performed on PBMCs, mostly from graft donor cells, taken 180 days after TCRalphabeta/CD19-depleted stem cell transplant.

The CDR3 here is CASSEGTSAYNEQFF. Here the CDR3 DNA reads TGTGCCAGCAGTGAAGGGACTAGCGCCTACAATGAGCAGTTCTTC. The chain links TRBV25-1 to TRBJ2-1; 10 bases agree with TRBD2. V lost 2 bases, J lost 2 bases, and 0 bases stayed unmatched. There are 15 residues in the CDR3. Germline V gene lookup returns CDR1 MGHDK and CDR2 SYGVNS.